The 16 T cell receptor beta chains reported below all come from one sample, sequenced in a study of T cell clonality in common variable immunodeficiency. Sequencing used immunoSEQ multiplex PCR; TCRdb keeps in-frame clones, though not all of them. The data show about 43,000 clones, with none appearing a single time. Sequencing used peripheral blood mononuclear cells. Receptors were obtained from a person aged 18 to 75 in good health.

This clone has more than one count but fewer than ten. With the read ending 3 residues before the CDR3 end, the germline J gene is used to fill in that end. The V call is TRBV30, the J call TRBJ2-2, with TRBD2 matching 8 bases. V shed 7 bases, J shed 6 bases, and the junction held 13 bases outside the gene matches. Germline assignment: CDR1 GTSNPN and CDR2 SVGIG (reference sequence). This CDR3 comprises 15 residues. CDR3 sequence: CAFPPSGGAAGELFF. Partial CDR3 DNA: TGTGCCTTTCCTCCTTCGGGGGGGGCGGCCGGGGAG.

This clone has ten or more counts. The CDR3 end lies 3 residues beyond the end of the read and is filled in from the germline J gene. V usage is TRBV20-1 and J usage is TRBJ2-3; 11 bases agree with TRBD2. Unmatched junction bases numbered 4, after V lost 1 base and J lost 4 bases. The CDR3 has 15 amino acids. Germline V gene data show CDR1 as DFQATT and CDR2 as SNEGSKA (reference sequence). This CDR3 reads CSARGLAGGADTQYF. CDR3 bases read: TGCAGTGCTAGAGGCCTAGCGGGGGGAGCAGATACG.

This clone showed up many times. The read terminates 3 residues before the CDR3 end, so the remaining end is supplied by the germline J gene. The chain links TRBV29-1 to TRBJ1-3; TRBD1 is a possible D gene (6 bases). CDR3 length: 13 amino acids. V lost 6 bases to trimming and J lost 4 bases, with 13 bases between them. CDR1 and CDR2 (germline): SQVTM, ANQGSEA. Here the CDR3 reads CSVTPGDGNTIYF. The sequenced CDR3 bases are TGCAGCGTGACACCAGGGGACGGAAACACC.

This clone was picked up many times. From the germline J gene comes the end of the CDR3, since the read stops 3 residues before it. The chain couples TRBV7-9 to TRBJ1-5; D might be TRBD1 (5 bases). V dropped 6 bases and J dropped 6 bases, with 12 bases sitting between them. The CDR3 consists of 13 residues. The germline V gene encodes CDR1 SEHNR and CDR2 FQNEAQ (reference sequence). CDR3 amino acids: CASSEGQGQPQHF. CDR3 DNA, as far as it was read: TGTGCCAGCAGTGAGGGGCAGGGTCAGCCC.

This clone was seen at least ten times. Read data end 3 residues before the CDR3 end; the end is taken from the germline J gene. The genes are TRBV2 and TRBJ1-2, with TRBD1 matching over 7 bases. J gave up 4 bases and V 7 bases, and 15 bases lay outside the gene matches. Looked up from germline, CDR1 is SNHLY and CDR2 is FYNNEI. This CDR3 is 16 amino acids long. The part of the CDR3 DNA that was read is TGTGCCAGCACCAAACTTCCAGGGGGAGGTAGCTATGGC. Translation gives CASTKLPGGGSYG. The complete CDR3 reads CASTKLPGGGSYGYTF.

The sample holds many counts of this clone. The CDR3 goes on 3 residues after the read ends, and that part is filled in from the germline J gene. This chain uses TRBV20-1 with TRBJ2-3; D perhaps matches TRBD1 (6 bases). There are 14 residues in the CDR3. Germline V gene lookup returns CDR1 DFQATT and CDR2 SNEGSKA (reference sequence). The chain's CDR3 is CSASGTGIDQPQYF. The DNA read from the CDR3 is TGCAGTGCTAGTGGTACAGGGATCGATCAGCCG.

This clone was seen repeatedly, ten times or more. The CDR3 goes on 3 residues after the read ends, and that part is filled in from the germline J gene. This chain uses TRBV6-1 with TRBJ2-7; D possibly corresponds to TRBD2 (6 bases). The V end was cut by 2 bases, the J end by 1 base, with 15 bases between. Germline values: CDR1 MNHNS, CDR2 SASEGT. The CDR3 runs to 16 residues. The covered CDR3 bases are TGTGCCAGCAGTGAATCGACGGGACTCCCTTCCTACGAG. The encoded protein is CASSESTGLPSYE. The complete CDR3 reads CASSESTGLPSYEQYF.

This clone was counted many times. From the germline J gene comes the end of the CDR3, since the read stops 3 residues before it. V gene TRBV20-1 combines with J gene TRBJ1-1; D perhaps matches TRBD1 (6 bases). The V gene's germline CDR1 is DFQATT and CDR2 SNEGSKA (reference sequence). The CDR3 runs to 15 residues. V lost 0 bases and J lost 5, with 16 bases in between. The CDR3 bases that were read are TGCAGTGCTAGAGATGCGAGGGCAGGGGAAACTGAA. Translating gives CSARDARAGETE. The whole CDR3 is CSARDARAGETEAFF.

This clone has at least ten counts. The missing CDR3 end, 3 residues past where the read stops, is filled in from the germline J gene. The chain uses TRBV19 and TRBJ1-5; 10 nucleotides align to TRBD1. This CDR3 contains 14 residues. CDR1 LNHDA and CDR2 SQIVND come from the germline V gene (reference sequence). V was clipped by 8 bases and J by 4 bases; unmatched bases: 5. Incomplete CDR3 DNA: TGTGCCAGTTGGGACAGGGGAACAAATCAGCCC. This encodes CASWDRGTNQP. The full CDR3 sequence reads CASWDRGTNQPQHF. Full variable domain (outside the CDR3, taken from reference TRBV19 and TRBJ1-5): DGGITQSPKYLFRKEGQNVTLSCEQNLNHDAMYWYRQDPGQGLRLIYYSQIVNDFQKGDIAEGYSVSREKKESFPLTVTSAQKNPTAFYLCASWDRGTNQPQHFGDGTRLSIL.

This clone was picked up many times. The CDR3 goes on 3 residues after the read ends, and that part is filled in from the germline J gene. The chain combines TRBV20-1 with TRBJ1-1; TRBD1 agrees at 7 bases. The germline CDR1 and CDR2 sequences are DFQATT and SNEGSKA (reference sequence). The ends lost 4 bases at V and 6 bases at J; junction bases unmatched: 2. The CDR3 is made up of 11 amino acids. The CDR3: CSAIQGPEAFF. CDR3 DNA, as far as it was read: TGCAGTGCTATACAGGGGCCTGAA.

The table lists this clone with a few counts. The CDR3 end lies 3 residues beyond the end of the read and is filled in from the germline J gene. The gene calls are TRBV18 and TRBJ1-1; D is possibly TRBD1 (5 bases). The CDR3 contains 13 residues. Trimming pared 5 bases from V and 2 bases from J, leaving 9 bases between. CDR1 is KGHSH and CDR2 is LQKENI in the germline V gene. This CDR3 is CASSSGENTEAFF. CDR3 DNA, as far as it was read: TGTGCCAGCTCATCGGGGGAAAACACTGAA.

This clone was recorded at least ten times. The sequence runs out 3 residues before the end of the CDR3; the remainder is reconstructed from the germline J gene. The chain couples TRBV9 to TRBJ2-1, with 11 bases fitting TRBD2. J gave up 5 bases and V 2 bases, and 6 bases lay outside the gene matches. Germline V gene data show CDR1 as SGDLS and CDR2 as YYNGEE. The CDR3 consists of 16 residues. CDR3 sequence reads: CASSVPSGGTNNEQFF. CDR3 DNA (partial): TGTGCCAGCAGCGTTCCTAGCGGGGGGACTAACAATGAG.

In this sample, this clone turned up many times. The DNA ends 3 residues before the CDR3 does, and the rest of the CDR3 is filled in from the germline J gene. The chain links TRBV30 to TRBJ2-5, with 7 bases lining up with TRBD2. The CDR3 runs to 12 residues. From germline, CDR1 is GTSNPN and CDR2 SVGIG (reference sequence). CDR3 protein: CAWSVRGETQYF. The part of the CDR3 DNA that was read is TGTGCCTGGAGTGTACGGGGGGAAACC.

This clone was picked up many times. The read halts 3 residues ahead of the CDR3 end, with the missing end drawn from the germline J gene. This chain uses TRBV7-3 with TRBJ2-3; 8 nucleotides line up with TRBD1. CDR1 SGHTA and CDR2 FQGTGA come from the germline V gene. CDR3 length equals 15 residues. The ends lost 5 bases at V and 5 bases at J; junction bases unmatched: 9. CDR3 DNA, as far as it was read: TGTGCCAGCAGCCTCGACAGGGGAGAAGGAGATACG. This translates into CASSLDRGEGDT. The whole CDR3 region reads CASSLDRGEGDTQYF.

This clone was found many times. The missing CDR3 end, 3 residues past where the read stops, is filled in from the germline J gene. The V and J genes are TRBV6-2 or TRBV6-3 and TRBJ2-3; 8 nucleotides agree with TRBD2. Germline V CDR1 and CDR2: MNHEY, SVGEGT. The CDR3 is 15 amino acids. J gave up 3 bases and V 4 bases, and 6 bases lay outside the gene matches. The CDR3 sequence is CASSWTSWRTDTQYF. The part of the CDR3 DNA that was read is TGTGCCAGCAGTTGGACTAGCTGGAGGACAGATACG.

This clone showed up many times. Read data end 3 residues before the CDR3 end; the end is taken from the germline J gene. The gene calls are TRBV20-1 and TRBJ2-3; D might be TRBD2 (6 bases). Germline V gene lookup returns CDR1 DFQATT and CDR2 SNEGSKA (reference sequence). V was shortened by 3 bases and J by 1 base, with 8 bases between the two germline ends. The CDR3 runs 13 residues. CDR3 sequence: CSASPGGTDTQYF. CDR3 DNA, as far as it was read: TGCAGTGCTAGTCCGGGGGGCACAGATACG.